These 6 T cell receptor beta chains share one sample of origin, sequenced in a study of cytotoxic CD8 clonotypes in ibrutinib-treated CLL. Sequencing was performed with immunoSEQ multiplex PCR; in TCRdb, only in-frame clones are kept and a portion is missing. The sample has about 150,000 clones, around 80% seen once. The sequences come from PBMCs, collected after 12 months of ibrutinib treatment. The source is a human donor with chronic lymphocytic leukemia.

The chain uses TRBV6-5 and TRBJ1-2, with TRBD1 as a possible D gene (5 bases). Germline V gene data show CDR1 as MNHEY and CDR2 as SVGAGI. CDR3 size: 15 residues. V gave up 6 bases and J gave up 0 bases, with 14 bases separating them. The CDR3 loop is CASSRVRGANYGYTF. The CDR3, as DNA: TGTGCCAGCAGCCGCGTTAGGGGAGCTAACTATGGCTACACCTTC.

The chain joins TRBV7-2 to TRBJ1-3, with 8 positions matching TRBD1. The germline CDR1 and CDR2 sequences are SGHTA and FQGNSA. J gave up 2 bases and V 8 bases, and 11 bases lay outside the gene matches. This CDR3 is 16 amino acids long. DNA for the CDR3: TGTGCCAGCGCCGAGACAGGGGAGCGGCCTGGAAACACCATATATTTT. Encoded protein: CASAETGERPGNTIYF.

The chain recombines TRBV5-4 with TRBJ2-2; 14 nucleotides agree with TRBD2. V shed 4 bases and J 5 bases; nucleotides not matched to a gene: 7. The CDR3 has 17 residues. CDR1 is SGHNT and CDR2 is YYREEE in the germline V gene (reference sequence). CDR3 sequence reads: CASSTGLAGVRTGELFF. DNA of the CDR3: TGTGCCAGCAGCACGGGACTAGCGGGAGTTCGGACCGGGGAGCTGTTTTTT.

The J gene is TRBJ2-2, the V gene TRBV6-5, with D possibly matching TRBD1 (6 bases). Per the germline V gene, CDR1 is MNHEY and CDR2 is SVGAGI. The V and J ends lost 5 bases and 2 bases respectively, with 12 bases between them. The length of the CDR3 is 15 residues. Written as DNA, the CDR3 is TGTGCCAGCAGTCATTCGACAGGAAACACCGGGGAGCTGTTTTTT. This translates into CASSHSTGNTGELFF.

CDR3 protein: CASSPLNYNEQFF. CDR3 coding DNA: TGTGCCAGCTCACCACTAAACTACAATGAGCAGTTCTTC. The chain is built from TRBV18 and TRBJ2-1; the D is unclear. The length of the CDR3 is 13 residues. Germline V gene lookup returns CDR1 KGHSH and CDR2 LQKENI. Between the trimmed V and J ends, which lost 1 base and 3 bases, there was a span of 4 bases.

The chain employs TRBV27 and TRBJ1-2; 8 nucleotides align to TRBD1. Looked up from germline, CDR1 is MNHEY and CDR2 is SMNVEV (reference sequence). This CDR3 is 18 amino acids long. V was clipped by 2 bases and J by 4 bases; unmatched bases: 15. CDR3 in DNA: TGTGCCAGCAGTTTAGAGGGAGGACAGGGTTGGTTGACCTATGGCTACACCTTC. As protein: CASSLEGGQGWLTYGYTF.